These T cell receptor beta chains were read from a single sample in a study of blood T cell repertoires in COVID-19. Produced via immunoSEQ multiplex PCR; TCRdb's table is partial and in-frame only. Among roughly 52,000 clones, roughly 88% were seen once, and the ten largest hold under 30%. The sample was peripheral blood. These receptors were collected from a woman of 80 years or more with acute or convalescent COVID-19. Both conserved end residues are part of each CDR3. The D gene is left open where the match is weak. The listing skips clone size in some rows; elsewhere it reads once, few, many or a size class.

>.|TRBJ1-1|TRBV3-1/TRBV3-2|.
CASSQGLRGTEAFF
TGTGCCAGCAGCCAAGGTCTCAGGGGCACTGAAGCTTTCTTT
>.|TRBJ2-2|TRBV6-5|.
CASRIGVHGELFF
TGTGCCAGCAGAATCGGGGTTCACGGGGAGCTGTTTTTT
>.|TRBJ1-1|TRBV11-3|TRBD1
CASSLGRGSTEAFF
TGTGCCAGCAGCTTAGGCAGGGGGAGCACTGAAGCTTTCTTT
>few|TRBJ1-1|TRBV3-1/TRBV3-2|.
CASSQEGEVRAEAFF
TGTGCCAGCAGCCAAGAAGGAGAGGTACGAGCTGAAGCTTTCTTT
>.|TRBJ1-6|TRBV7-2|TRBD1
CASSLLTGFRGNSPLHF
TGTGCCAGCAGCTTATTGACAGGGTTCCGCGGGAATTCACCCCTCCACTTT
>.|TRBJ1-2|TRBV28|.
CASSLRQNYGYTF
TGTGCCAGCAGTTTGCGACAGAACTATGGCTACACCTTC
>.|TRBJ1-1|TRBV3-1/TRBV3-2|.
CASSQVSAGETEAFF
TGTGCCAGCAGCCAAGTCTCCGCAGGGGAAACTGAAGCTTTCTTT
>.|TRBJ2-1|TRBV9|TRBD2
CASSLTSGRGHDNEQFF
TGTGCCAGCAGCCTGACTAGCGGGAGGGGTCATGACAATGAGCAGTTCTTC
>.|TRBJ1-4|TRBV7-8|.
CASSSGLGGEKLFF
TGTGCCAGCAGCTCCGGCCTGGGGGGGGAAAAACTGTTTTTT
>.|TRBJ2-3|TRBV30|TRBD2
CAWSPGLAGTDTQYF
TGTGCCTGGAGTCCCGGACTAGCCGGCACAGATACGCAGTATTTT
>once|TRBJ1-3|TRBV19|.
CASSMAQGGNTIYF
TGTGCCAGTAGTATGGCCCAGGGGGGAAACACCATATATTTT
>few|TRBJ2-2|TRBV5-4|TRBD2
CASSLLAGGLTGELFF
TGTGCCAGCAGCTTGCTAGCGGGGGGGCTCACCGGGGAGCTGTTTTTT
>.|TRBJ2-2|TRBV7-6|TRBD2
CASSRGIMPGGPGTGELFF
TGTGCCAGCAGCAGGGGTATTATGCCGGGGGGGCCGGGCACCGGGGAGCTGTTTTTT
>.|TRBJ1-1|TRBV7-9|.
CASSLSRDTEAFF
TGTGCCAGCAGCTTAAGTCGAGACACTGAAGCTTTCTTT
>.|TRBJ1-5|TRBV20-1|TRBD1
CSASPAGQGANQPQHF
TGCAGTGCTAGTCCTGCGGGACAGGGGGCCAATCAGCCCCAGCATTTT
>.|TRBJ2-3|TRBV5-1|TRBD1
CASSFGQGATDTQYF
TGCGCCAGCAGCTTTGGACAGGGCGCCACAGATACGCAGTATTTT
>.|TRBJ1-2|TRBV28|.
CASSGRDYGYTF
TGTGCCAGCAGTGGGAGGGACTATGGCTACACCTTC
>.|TRBJ2-1|TRBV7-6|TRBD2
CASSLVGLAGFNEQFF
TGTGCCAGCAGCTTAGTCGGACTAGCGGGTTTCAATGAGCAGTTCTTC
>.|TRBJ2-4|TRBV19|TRBD1
CASTPTGSRFNIQYF
TGTGCCAGTACTCCGACAGGGAGTAGGTTCAACATTCAGTACTTC
>once|TRBJ2-6|TRBV11-3|TRBD1
CASSPGTGHSGANVLTF
TGTGCCAGCAGCCCCGGGACAGGGCACTCTGGGGCCAACGTCCTGACTTTC
>.|TRBJ1-5|TRBV30|TRBD1
CAWSRQGISNQPQHF
TGTGCCTGGAGTCGACAGGGTATTAGCAATCAGCCCCAGCATTTT
>.|TRBJ2-7|TRBV19|TRBD1
CASNSGTGFHEQYF
TGTGCCAGTAACTCCGGGACAGGGTTCCACGAGCAGTACTTC
>.|TRBJ2-1|TRBV24-1|.
CATRIGSHNEQFF
TGTGCCACCAGGATCGGGTCTCACAATGAGCAGTTCTTC
>.|TRBJ2-1|TRBV2|TRBD2
CASSQREGRNEQFF
TGTGCCAGCAGCCAGCGGGAGGGCCGAAATGAGCAGTTCTTC
>.|TRBJ1-2|TRBV7-2|.
CASSITEGYGYTF
TGTGCCAGCAGCATTACAGAAGGCTATGGCTACACCTTC
>few|TRBJ1-1|TRBV10-2|.
CASSDRGNTEAFF
TGCGCCAGCAGTGACAGGGGCAACACTGAAGCTTTCTTT
>.|TRBJ2-3|TRBV7-2|TRBD2
CASSLALSGGTDTQYF
TGTGCCAGCAGCTTAGCGCTTAGCGGGGGCACAGATACGCAGTATTTT